Sequencing of this TCR beta chain was carried out in a study of T-cell memory formation after mild COVID-19. Concerning this clonotype itself: Antigen specificity is unknown.

Notes on the study in general: Researchers could not confirm that second-wave clones peaking on day 37 targeted SARS-CoV-2.

Using its own MiXCR run on the 5' RACE reads, TCRdb lists one record per CDR3 protein. Of fewer than 350,000 distinct CDR3 sequences in the sample, 14% are singletons; the top ten hold roughly 23%. This TCR came from a man aged 18-30 years who had mild COVID-19 (a few samples of this study predate the infection). Cell type and time point are not known. Sequenced sample: PBMCs or a T cell subset sorted from them (not recorded which).

The CDR3 region has the DNA TGTGCCAGCAGCTTAGGACAGCTTGAGCAGTTCTTC. Encoded protein: CASSLGQLEQFF. V usage is TRBV7-8 and J usage is TRBJ2-1, with D possibly being TRBD1 (5 bases). The CDR3 is 12 residues long. The V gene lost 1 base and the J gene lost 9 bases, with 7 bases spanning the gap. CDR1 is SGHVS, CDR2 FQNEAQ, per germline. The variable domain in full, completed from reference TRBV7-8 and TRBJ2-1, reads GAGVSQSPRYKVAKRGQDVALRCDPISGHVSLFWYQQALGQGPEFLTYFQNEAQLDKSGLPSDRFFAERPEGSVSTLKIQRTQQEDSAVYLCASSLGQLEQFFGPGTRLTVL.